Here is one T cell receptor beta chain with its context. Its antigen is still unknown. These data originate in a study of graft-versus-host responses after intestinal transplantation. The table came from immunoSEQ multiplex PCR; TCRdb's copy has only in-frame clones and leaves some out. The sample records under 100,000 clones, 90% to 95% being singletons. Sequences were derived from unstimulated CD8+ T cells sorted from spleen or lymph node cells, sampled before transplant. The sequence derives from a human donor who was the organ donor for an intestinal transplant.

The CDR3 region has the DNA TGTGCCAGCCGGGACCGGGACAGGGGGATTCGGGGCACTGAAGCTTTCTTT. It is translated as CASRDRDRGIRGTEAFF. The J gene is TRBJ1-1, the V gene TRBV7-3; 11 nucleotides line up with TRBD1. From germline, CDR1 is SGHTA and CDR2 FQGTGA. J was trimmed by 4 bases and V by 8 bases; bases with no gene match: 15. This CDR3 is 17 amino acids long.